Below, 27 T cell receptor beta chains from the same sample are listed, as sequenced in a study of cytomegalovirus exposure and HLA in healthy donors (dated by TCRdb to about 2017). The receptor library was made with the immunoSEQ multiplex PCR assay. A mixture of 60 forward primers for TCR Vbeta segments and 13 reverse primers for TCR Jbeta segments was used in the multiplex PCR. TCRdb carries this immuneACCESS record with in-frame sequences only. Its versions omit some clonotypes, under half of them owing to an unresolved V gene in the studies checked, with the rest unexplained. In this sample the table shows tens of thousands of clones, 74% of which occur a single time. The top ten constitute approximately 10% of the sample. The sequencing input was PBMCs. The receptors originated from a human donor in good health.

CDR3 sequence (DNA): TGTGCCTCACAAGCCCGGGGGAGGGAGGAGACCCAGTACTTC. This translates into CASQARGREETQYF. The chain combines TRBV6-5 with TRBJ2-5; 7 bases fit TRBD2. Germline V gene sequence: CDR1 MNHEY, CDR2 SVGAGI. This CDR3 has 14 amino acids. After removal of 11 bases from V and 5 bases from J, the junction contained 14 bases not matched to a gene.

The rearrangement joins TRBV7-8 to TRBJ2-3; 7 nucleotides align to TRBD1. After removal of 3 bases from V and 6 bases from J, the junction contained 9 bases not matched to a gene. Germline-derived CDR1 and CDR2 are SGHVS and FQNEAQ. The CDR3 is 15 amino acids. CDR3 sequence: CASSLKLEGGDTQYF. The CDR3 DNA follows: TGTGCCAGCAGCTTGAAGTTAGAAGGGGGCGATACGCAGTATTTT.

J is TRBJ1-2 and V is TRBV27; TRBD1 aligns across 7 bases. Trimming removed 5 bases from V and 8 bases from J; junction bases left unmatched: 8. The CDR3 totals 13 residues. Germline V lookup: CDR1 MNHEY, CDR2 SMNVEV (reference sequence). CDR3 bases: TGTGCCAGCAGTCCTCGGACAGGTGAGGGCTACACCTTC. As protein: CASSPRTGEGYTF.

CDR3 DNA: TGCGCCAGCAGCTGGGGACTAGGAGTATTTAATGAGCAGTTCTTC. Residues: CASSWGLGVFNEQFF. The J gene is TRBJ2-1, the V gene TRBV5-1; 8 bases are shared with TRBD2. Trimming cost V 3 bases and J 7 bases; bases outside gene matches: 9. Germline loops: CDR1 SGHRS, CDR2 YFSETQ. This CDR3 is built from 15 residues.

In the case of this clone: Sequence at one end of the junction differs from germline and may be a read error. The rearrangement links TRBV7-9 to TRBJ2-7; 8 bases agree with TRBD2. This CDR3 comprises 17 residues. Germline V gene data show CDR1 as SEHNR and CDR2 as FQNEAQ (reference sequence). The CDR3 DNA is TGTTCCAGCAGCCCAACGCCTGGCGGGAGGAGCTCCTACGAGCAGTACTTC. Its translation is CSSSPTPGGRSSYEQYF.

The V call is TRBV5-4, the J call TRBJ1-3; tentatively, D is TRBD1 (5 bases). CDR3 size: 15 residues. Germline V gene lookup returns CDR1 SGHNT and CDR2 YYREEE (reference sequence). The V end lost 3 bases, the J end lost 9 bases, and 19 bases lay between the germline ends. The CDR3 nucleotides read TGTGCCAGCAGCTCCCCCCGTGAAGGGAGGGGCACCATATATTTT. Translation gives CASSSPREGRGTIYF.

This clone was seen only a few times. This chain uses TRBV7-2 with TRBJ2-7; 9 bases agree with TRBD1. Germline V gives CDR1 SGHTA, CDR2 FQGNSA. Trimming cost V 0 bases and J 3 bases; bases outside gene matches: 3. The CDR3 consists of 15 residues. The CDR3 is CASSLAQGAYYEQYF. CDR3 in DNA: TGTGCCAGCAGCTTAGCACAGGGGGCTTACTACGAGCAGTACTTC.

The chain links TRBV28 to TRBJ1-4; D ambiguous. V lost 8 bases and J lost 8, with 6 bases in between. The length of the CDR3 is 10 residues. Germline CDR1 reads MDHEN; CDR2 reads SYDVKM. CDR3 residues: CASAREKLFF. The CDR3 DNA is TGTGCCAGCGCCCGGGAAAAACTGTTTTTT.

The chain carries TRBV29-1 and TRBJ1-1, with no clear D. Germline CDR1 and CDR2: SQVTM and ANQGSEA. Trimming left V 8 bases short and J 1 base short, with 8 bases between. CDR3 length: 11 residues. CDR3 residues: CSPTQNTEAFF. The CDR3 DNA follows: TGCAGCCCAACTCAGAACACTGAAGCTTTCTTT.

Turning to this clone: Other DNA variants within this sample encode the same CDR3. The gene calls are TRBV5-1 and TRBJ1-1, with 7 bases lining up with TRBD1. CDR1 and CDR2 from the germline V gene are SGHRS and YFSETQ. The CDR3 consists of 14 residues. Trimming at V came to 0 bases and at J to 1 base, leaving 0 bases not matched to a gene. In DNA, the CDR3 is TGCGCCAGCAGCTTGGGGGACAGGAACACTGAAGCTTTCTTT. This encodes CASSLGDRNTEAFF.

The rearrangement joins TRBV6-5 to TRBJ1-2, with TRBD1 identical over 10 bases. The CDR3 covers 16 residues. Unmatched junction bases numbered 2, after V lost 0 bases and J lost 1 base. CDR1 is MNHEY, CDR2 SVGAGI, per germline. CDR3 in amino acids: CASSYSRTGGNYGYTF. CDR3 bases: TGTGCCAGCAGTTACTCTCGGACAGGGGGTAACTATGGCTACACCTTC.

J is TRBJ1-5 and V is TRBV5-1; D possibly corresponds to TRBD1 (5 bases). This CDR3 is built from 14 residues. V lost 4 bases to trimming and J lost 5 bases, with 13 bases between them. In germline, CDR1 is SGHRS, CDR2 YFSETQ. CDR3 sequence: CASSPGGGDQPQHF. CDR3 coding DNA: TGCGCCAGCAGCCCGGGGGGGGGTGATCAGCCCCAGCATTTT.

The chain employs TRBV4-1 and TRBJ2-2; D is perhaps TRBD1 (6 bases). CDR3 size: 17 residues. V was clipped by 1 base and J by 1 base, with 13 bases between them. Per germline, CDR1 MGHRA and CDR2 YSYEKL. The CDR3 protein is CASSQVSGQWNTGELFF. CDR3 DNA sequence: TGCGCCAGCAGCCAAGTGTCCGGACAGTGGAACACCGGGGAGCTGTTTTTT.

The chain is built from TRBV5-4 and TRBJ2-1; D perhaps matches TRBD2 (6 bases). Germline loops: CDR1 SGHNT, CDR2 YYREEE (reference sequence). With 7 bases removed from V and 9 bases from J, the gap between germline ends came to 23 bases. The CDR3 consists of 15 residues. CDR3 DNA sequence: TGTGCCAGCGGGTCCCGAACGCGGGATGTCGTTGAGCAGTTCTTC. This sequence encodes CASGSRTRDVVEQFF.

The chain's CDR3 is CASSDYTGFDTQYF. The DNA for the CDR3 is TGCGCCAGCAGTGACTACACAGGATTTGATACGCAGTATTTT. This chain joins TRBV10-2 and TRBJ2-3; perhaps TRBD1 as D (5 bases). The germline V and J ends were trimmed by 3 bases and 6 bases, with 13 bases remaining between them. The CDR3 has 14 amino acids. The germline gives CDR1 WSHSY, CDR2 SAAADI.

The chain is built from TRBV28 and TRBJ1-2; the D is unclear. V shed 2 bases and J shed 4 bases, with 32 bases lying between them. From germline, CDR1 is MDHEN and CDR2 SYDVKM. This CDR3 has 21 residues. The CDR3 DNA reads as TGTGCCAGCAGTTTACAGATAGCGGCAGTTGGATACACCTGGGCCCCCTATGGCTACACCTTC. Protein: CASSLQIAAVGYTWAPYGYTF.

The chain uses TRBV5-4 and TRBJ2-1, with 13 bases lining up with TRBD2. The junction had 14 bases not matched to a gene; V was cut back by 4 bases and J by 4 bases. Germline V gives CDR1 SGHNT, CDR2 YYREEE (reference sequence). The CDR3 contains 19 residues. The CDR3 DNA follows: TGTGCCAGCAGCCAAACTAGCGGGAGGGCCTCTACCCAATACAATGAGCAGTTCTTC. Its translation: CASSQTSGRASTQYNEQFF. The full variable domain, completed using reference TRBV5-4 and TRBJ2-1, is ETGVTQSPTHLIKTRGQQVTLRCSSQSGHNTVSWYQQALGQGPQFIFQYYREEENGRGNFPPRFSGLQFPNYSSELNVNALELDDSALYLCASSQTSGRASTQYNEQFFGPGTRLTVL.

This clone was observed a handful of times. The chain recombines TRBV25-1 with TRBJ2-5; the D is unclear. The germline V and J ends were trimmed by 3 bases and 3 bases, with 8 bases remaining between them. Per germline, CDR1 MGHDK and CDR2 SYGVNS. CDR3 length equals 13 residues. The CDR3 DNA reads TGTGCCAGCAGTGACAGGTCGGAAGAGACCCAGTACTTC. As protein: CASSDRSEETQYF.

The rearrangement links TRBV6-5 to TRBJ2-3; TRBD1 matches at 9 bases. Trimming at V came to 4 bases and at J to 4 bases, leaving 6 bases not matched to a gene. The CDR3 is made up of 15 amino acids. Germline V CDR1 and CDR2: MNHEY, SVGAGI. CDR3 loop: CASSSPTGGADTQYF. The CDR3 bases are TGTGCCAGCAGTTCCCCCACAGGGGGCGCAGATACGCAGTATTTT.

The CDR3 DNA sequence: TGTGCCAGCAGCCCCAGGGACAGCCCCTACGAGCAGTACTTC. Encoded protein: CASSPRDSPYEQYF. The chain joins TRBV11-2 to TRBJ2-7, with 7 bases lining up with TRBD1. Losses at the gene ends were 5 bases for V and 2 bases for J; bases not matched to a gene: 6. CDR3 length: 14 amino acids. CDR1 and CDR2 (germline): SGHAT, FQNNGV.

The rearrangement joins TRBV5-4 to TRBJ2-7; D is ambiguous. CDR3 length equals 13 residues. The V and J ends lost 0 bases and 3 bases respectively, with 7 bases between them. The germline gives CDR1 SGHNT, CDR2 YYREEE (reference sequence). CDR3 loop: CASSLDTLYEQYF. CDR3 DNA: TGTGCCAGCAGCTTGGACACCCTCTACGAGCAGTACTTC.

This clone appeared a single time. The V and J genes are TRBV5-1 and TRBJ1-4, with 8 bases that match TRBD1. The junction had 6 bases not matched to a gene; V was cut back by 6 bases and J by 5 bases. This CDR3 comprises 14 residues. The V gene's germline CDR1 is SGHRS and CDR2 YFSETQ. CDR3 nucleotide sequence: TGCGCCAGCAAACCGCAGGGGGCGAATGAAAAACTGTTTTTT. It specifies CASKPQGANEKLFF.

V gene TRBV2 combines with J gene TRBJ1-1; D not resolved. The germline V gene encodes CDR1 SNHLY and CDR2 FYNNEI. The ends were cut back, 6 bases at V and 0 bases at J, with 8 bases in the middle. This CDR3 region has 13 residues. CDR3 loop: CASRGDVNTEAFF. In DNA form, the CDR3 reads TGTGCCAGCAGGGGAGACGTGAACACTGAAGCTTTCTTT. Supplemented by reference TRBV2 and TRBJ1-1, the full variable domain reads EPEVTQTPSHQVTQMGQEVILRCVPISNHLYFYWYRQILGQKVEFLVSFYNNEISEKSEIFDDQFSVERPDGSNFTLKIRSTKLEDSAMYFCASRGDVNTEAFFGQGTRLTVV.

This chain uses TRBV7-9 with TRBJ2-7; TRBD1 agrees at 9 bases. The V segment lost 5 bases and the J segment 2 bases; nucleotides outside the gene matches: 10. From germline, CDR1 is SEHNR and CDR2 FQNEAQ (reference sequence). There are 16 residues in the CDR3. The chain's CDR3 is CASSLFSGTGTYEQYF. The CDR3 nucleotides read TGTGCCAGCAGCCTTTTCTCCGGGACAGGGACCTACGAGCAGTACTTC.

This clone was detected once. The chain combines TRBV18 with TRBJ2-1; D perhaps matches TRBD1 (6 bases). Germline lookup yields CDR1 KGHSH and CDR2 LQKENI. With 1 base removed from V and 5 bases from J, the gap between germline ends came to 12 bases. The CDR3 is 15 amino acids. The CDR3 coding sequence is TGTGCCAGCTCACCACTTTCAGGGGCCGACAATGAGCAGTTCTTC. Translated: CASSPLSGADNEQFF.

This chain links TRBV5-1 with TRBJ1-1, with D hard to call. Trimming left V 1 base short and J 0 bases short, with 7 bases between. CDR1 SGHRS and CDR2 YFSETQ come from the germline V gene. This CDR3 comprises 14 residues. The DNA for the CDR3 is TGCGCCAGCAGCTTGAACAGTATGAACACTGAAGCTTTCTTT. Protein product: CASSLNSMNTEAFF.

The chain carries TRBV4-1 and TRBJ2-7; D gene uncertain. The CDR3 sequence is 17 residues long. Trimming removed 2 bases at V and 0 bases at J, with 17 bases between. From germline, CDR1 is MGHRA and CDR2 YSYEKL. Written as DNA, the CDR3 is TGCGCCAGCAGCCAACCCCCTCGGTCCCAAAGCTCCTACGAGCAGTACTTC. Its protein product is CASSQPPRSQSSYEQYF.